A selection of T cell receptor beta chains follows, all from one sample in a study of blood T cell repertoires in COVID-19. Produced via immunoSEQ multiplex PCR; TCRdb's table is partial and in-frame only. Of over 250,000 clones in the sample, about nine tenths were seen once. The sample comprised peripheral blood. Every receptor here comes from a man aged 60 to 69 who had recovered from COVID-19. CDR3s include the opening cysteine and the closing phenylalanine or tryptophan.

j_call v_call cdr3_aa
TRBJ2-3 TRBV5-1 CASSPGASTDTQYF
TRBJ1-6 TRBV6-6 CASSPLADRAVYNSPLHF
TRBJ1-6 TRBV18 CASSPLSRQGNNSPLHF
TRBJ2-1 TRBV7-9 CASGSSYNEQFF
TRBJ2-3 TRBV6-5 CASSSTGTGTDTQYF
TRBJ1-5 TRBV6-5 CASSYSRTVDQPQHF
TRBJ1-2 TRBV2 CASSEINAGGYTF
TRBJ1-4 TRBV18 CASSRLRNDNEKLFF
TRBJ1-5 TRBV19 CASLKGTGDRNQPQHF
TRBJ2-7 TRBV30 CAWVPDRDWYEQYF
TRBJ2-3 TRBV7-6 CASSLGSGGPISDTQYF
TRBJ1-5 TRBV5-1 CASSPGQGAGQPQHF
TRBJ2-7 TRBV6-2/TRBV6-3 CASSYWGGPSYEQYF
TRBJ1-6 TRBV6-5 CASTSNRIYNSPLHF
TRBJ2-1 TRBV5-1 CASSPSPSGAGDWDEQFF
TRBJ2-7 TRBV4-2 CASRFSGTGESYEQYF
TRBJ2-7 TRBV10-2 CATNRGQTGYEQYF
TRBJ2-3 TRBV5-1 CASSPFITDTQYF
TRBJ2-7 TRBV24-1 CATSDPKLALGYEQYF
TRBJ2-2 TRBV7-2 CASSSSNTGELFF
TRBJ2-5 TRBV5-6 CASSLFREGRETQYF
TRBJ2-1 TRBV20-1 CSAEGSNEQFF
TRBJ1-4 TRBV6-5 CASSYGTDDEKLFF
TRBJ1-4 TRBV6-5 CASSFSDRVENEKLFF
TRBJ2-4 TRBV20-1 CSALDSLQYF
TRBJ2-2 TRBV6-6 CASSLPVLVAGELFF
TRBJ2-2 TRBV4-2 CASSPYAGATGELFF
TRBJ2-5 TRBV20-1 CSSRSGETQYF
TRBJ2-4 TRBV13 CASSRGALGQYF
TRBJ2-3 TRBV6-5 CASSYKQGARTDTQYF
TRBJ1-2 TRBV27 CAVRGPIREGYTF
TRBJ1-1 TRBV7-9 CASSPAAGSTEAFF
TRBJ1-1 TRBV7-2 CASSFNRGRTEAFF
TRBJ1-3 TRBV5-6 CASSQGHSSGNTIYF
TRBJ2-1 TRBV27 CASSSPMPKEQFF
TRBJ1-1 TRBV18 CASSVAGGAEAFF
TRBJ1-2 TRBV7-2 CASSSQGKNYGYTF
TRBJ1-6 TRBV7-6 CASSPSGPDSPLHF
TRBJ1-6 TRBV6-5 CASRLQGESPLHF
TRBJ2-7 TRBV10-3 CAISERQGGEGEQYF
TRBJ1-2 TRBV2 CASSENRGYGYTF
TRBJ2-5 TRBV18 CASSTGQKTQYF
TRBJ2-6 TRBV5-1 CASSSQGSGANVLTF
TRBJ2-7 TRBV27 CASSSAYSSSYEQYF
TRBJ1-5 TRBV6-1 CASSDHRVPGQPQHF
TRBJ2-7 TRBV14 CASSQDRGGILSEQYF
TRBJ1-4 TRBV7-9 CASSLDLGRNEKLFF
TRBJ1-5 TRBV12-3/TRBV12-4 CAISGGLNQPQHF
TRBJ2-2 TRBV7-9 CASRGRLAENTGELFF
TRBJ2-5 TRBV11-3 CASSLGTSGGQSETQYF
TRBJ2-7 TRBV29-1 CSALLGTGTYEQYF
TRBJ2-7 TRBV4-1 CASSQTDRGRMSSYEQYF
TRBJ2-5 TRBV5-1 CASGTPKETQYF